This TCR beta chain appears in the sequencing data of a study of technical replicates of blood from several donors. Per germline, CDR1 LNHDA and CDR2 SQIVND (reference sequence). Losses at the gene ends were 5 bases for V and 1 base for J; bases not matched to a gene: 5. The length of the CDR3 is 15 residues. TCRdb keeps only in-frame clones here, not all; method: immunoSEQ multiplex PCR. Seen here are tens of thousands of clones, 93% observed once, and the top ten hold 0.2% to 0.25%. Sequencing input: T cells isolated from PBMCs. This clonotype originated in a human donor in good health. V and J are TRBV19 and TRBJ2-7; 10 positions match TRBD2. CDR3 nucleotide sequence: TGTGCCAGTAGTGCCGGGACTAGCGTGTCCTACGAGCAGTACTTC. This codes for CASSAGTSVSYEQYF. The full variable domain, rest sourced from reference TRBV19 and TRBJ2-7, is DGGITQSPKYLFRKEGQNVTLSCEQNLNHDAMYWYRQDPGQGLRLIYYSQIVNDFQKGDIAEGYSVSREKKESFPLTVTSAQKNPTAFYLCASSAGTSVSYEQYFGPGTRLTVT.